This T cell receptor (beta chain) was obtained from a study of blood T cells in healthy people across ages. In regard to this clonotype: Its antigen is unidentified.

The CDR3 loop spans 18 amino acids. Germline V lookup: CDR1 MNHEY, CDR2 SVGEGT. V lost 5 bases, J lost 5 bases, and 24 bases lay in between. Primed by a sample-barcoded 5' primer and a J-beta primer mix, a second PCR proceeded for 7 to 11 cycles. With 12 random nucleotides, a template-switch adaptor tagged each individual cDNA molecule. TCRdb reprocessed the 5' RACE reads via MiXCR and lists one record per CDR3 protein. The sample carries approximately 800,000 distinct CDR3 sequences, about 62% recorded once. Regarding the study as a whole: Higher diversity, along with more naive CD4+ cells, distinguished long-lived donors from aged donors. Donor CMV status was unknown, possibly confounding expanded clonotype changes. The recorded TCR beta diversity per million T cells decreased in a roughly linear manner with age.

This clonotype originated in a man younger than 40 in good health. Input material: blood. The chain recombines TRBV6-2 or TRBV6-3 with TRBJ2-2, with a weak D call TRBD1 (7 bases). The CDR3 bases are TGTGCCAGCAGTCCCCCCTCAGGGGGGCCAGTAAGGACCGGGGAGCTGTTTTTT. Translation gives CASSPPSGGPVRTGELFF.